This T cell receptor (beta chain) stems from a study of regulatory T cells in long-lasting Graves disease. Study results and caveats: Sampling was limited to peripheral blood rather than thyroid tissue.

Comments on this clonotype: Its antigen is unknown. This may be a read error: a much more frequent sequence differs by one nucleotide.

Time point: newly diagnosed GD, antithyroid drugs for less than 3 months. The TCR library was made from RNA extracted from PBMCs. CDR3-region Arm-PCR and iRepertoire HTBI primers produced the TCR beta libraries. TCRdb itself ran the multiplex PCR reads through MiXCR, one entry per CDR3 protein. The table has 350,000 to 500,000 distinct CDR3 sequences, roughly 15% seen once. The data also belong to a second study, concerning T cells in Graves' hyperthyroidism and ophthalmopathy. In that study: In the first-round RT-PCR of the TCR CDR3, the HTBI primer set was used. Within blood appeared most thyroid clonotypes that had expanded above 0.001. The model predicted ophthalmopathy a median around six months before onset.

The input for sequencing was peripheral blood mononuclear cells (PBMCs), taken at new diagnosis, from a patient treated with antithyroid drugs. The sequence was obtained from a woman aged 25 to 39 with Graves disease.

CDR3 DNA: TGTGCCAGCAGCTTAGCCGTATGGGGGAAAGGTCAAGAGACCCTGTACTTC. Translating it yields CASSLAVWGKGQETLYF. The J gene is TRBJ2-1, the V gene TRBV11-2; D could derive from TRBD1 or TRBD2 (5 bases each). This CDR3 has 17 amino acids. Per the germline V gene, CDR1 is SGHAT and CDR2 is FQNNGV. Together with reference TRBV11-2 and TRBJ2-1, the CDR3 gives the full variable domain: EAGVAQSPRYKIIEKRQSVAFWCNPISGHATLYWYQQILGQGPKLLIQFQNNGVVDDSQLPKDRFSAERLKGVDSTLKIQPAKLEDSAVYLCASSLAVWGKGQETLYFGPGTRLTVL.